This TCR beta chain was identified during a study of T-cell reconstitution after alpha-beta-depleted transplantation in children (dated by TCRdb to about 2016). Study-wide context: Using TCR repertoire profiling, the study quantitatively followed how T-cell immune reconstitution unfolded in children after TCRalphabeta/CD19-depleted allogeneic hematopoietic cell transplantation. General conclusions and limits of the study: The frequencies of hyperexpanded clones fell over the following months, and after one year, T-cell counts and TCRbeta diversity were mostly attributed to newly produced T cells. Apparently early alphabetaT-cell count recovery about two months after transplant reportedly relied on only several hundred rapidly expanded clones derived from non-depleted graft cells. In some patients, the high TCRbeta diversity seen at day 60 was put down to recipient T cells and intrathymic progenitors that had survived conditioning.

According to the study, the label for this sample's treatment or condition signals: allogeneic hematopoietic cell transplantation with graft depleted of TCRalphabeta T cells and CD19 B cells. TCRalphabeta/CD19-depleted allogeneic hematopoietic cell grafts were given to the transplant recipients, all of whom were children. On this clonotype itself: Which antigen it targets is not known. Base qualities are not at hand, and no much larger clone is one base apart.

Libraries came from PCR. Reads for this sample came from an Illumina HiSeq 2500. Molecular barcoding was employed in the preparation of TCR libraries, with unique molecular identifiers being used to normalize TCRbeta repertoire quantification. Using fastp trimming at Q25 and MiXCR clonotype assembly, TCRdb reanalyzed the public sequencing data and kept in-frame beta chains. A single entry per CDR3 protein holds the most common genes and DNA from its merged rows. Across this sample there are 440,000 or so distinct CDR3 sequences, with around two fifths seen only once. Of the sample, 27% falls within the top ten clones. Looking up the germline V gene (reference sequence) yields CDR1 LNHNV and CDR2 YYDKDF. Compared with germline, V lacks 3 bases and J lacks 6 bases; bases without a gene match: 3. The CDR3 runs 14 residues from the cysteine to the phenylalanine. Just CDR3 DNA is preserved here, 42 bases in frame from base 1.

This receptor was identified in a girl aged 2 to 10 with aplastic anemia, due to receive a stem cell transplant. Here the chain combines TRBV15 and TRBJ2-1, and 9 junctional nucleotides match TRBD2. Sequenced material: PBMCs, taken before TCRalphabeta/CD19-depleted stem cell transplant. The CDR3 sequence is CATSRREGGNEQFF. The bases read TGTGCCACCAGCAGGCGGGAGGGTGGCAATGAGCAGTTCTTC.